This entry concerns a single T cell receptor (beta chain). This CDR3 spans 15 amino acids. V was cut by 5 bases and J by 1 base, with 9 bases left in between. CDR1 is SGHTA, CDR2 FQGNSA, per germline. This entry belongs to a study of Tregs in tolerant kidney transplant recipients. Sequenced by immunoSEQ multiplex PCR; TCRdb stores in-frame clones only, minus some. This sample has about 15,000 clones, with approximately 90% found just once. The chain is built from TRBV7-2 and TRBJ2-6; D perhaps matches TRBD1 (5 bases). The receptor comes from a human donor in good health. Source material: CD8+ T cells from blood. CDR3 nucleotide sequence: TGTGCCAGCAGCGTGACAGTATCTGGGGCCAACGTCCTGACTTTC. This translates into CASSVTVSGANVLTF.